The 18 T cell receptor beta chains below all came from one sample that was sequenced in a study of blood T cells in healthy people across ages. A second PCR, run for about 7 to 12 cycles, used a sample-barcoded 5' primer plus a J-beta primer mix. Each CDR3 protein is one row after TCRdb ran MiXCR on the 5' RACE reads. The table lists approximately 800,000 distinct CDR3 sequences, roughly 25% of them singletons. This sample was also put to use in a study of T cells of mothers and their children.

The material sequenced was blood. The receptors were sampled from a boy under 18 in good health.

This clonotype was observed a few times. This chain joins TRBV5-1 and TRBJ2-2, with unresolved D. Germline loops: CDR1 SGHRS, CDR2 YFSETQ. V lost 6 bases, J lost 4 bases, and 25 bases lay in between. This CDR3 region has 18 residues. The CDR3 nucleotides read TGCGCCAGCACCGTTTTCCCCGGAATCTCACTTTCCACCGGGGAGCTGTTTTTT. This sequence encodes CASTVFPGISLSTGELFF.

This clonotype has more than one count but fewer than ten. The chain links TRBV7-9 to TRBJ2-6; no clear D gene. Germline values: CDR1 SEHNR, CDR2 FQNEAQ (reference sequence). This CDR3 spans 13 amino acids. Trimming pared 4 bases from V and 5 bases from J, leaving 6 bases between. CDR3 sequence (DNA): TGTGCCAGCAGCTCCCGATGGGCCAACGTCCTGACTTTC. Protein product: CASSSRWANVLTF.

The CDR3 sequence: CASSEAHLVTNTQYF. The CDR3 DNA reads as TGTGCCAGCAGTGAAGCGCATTTGGTTACGAATACGCAGTATTTT. The rearrangement uses TRBV6-1 and TRBJ2-3; D call uncertain. The V gene lost 0 bases and the J gene lost 7 bases, with 14 bases spanning the gap. There are 15 residues in the CDR3. Looked up from germline, CDR1 is MNHNS and CDR2 is SASEGT.

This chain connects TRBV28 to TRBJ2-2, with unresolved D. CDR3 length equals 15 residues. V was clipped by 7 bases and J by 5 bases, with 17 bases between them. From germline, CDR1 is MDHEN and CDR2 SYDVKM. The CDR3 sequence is CASIAAPSWTGELFF. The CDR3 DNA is TGTGCCAGCATTGCGGCTCCTTCCTGGACCGGGGAGCTGTTTTTT. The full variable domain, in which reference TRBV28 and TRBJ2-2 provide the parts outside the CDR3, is DVKVTQSSRYLVKRTGEKVFLECVQDMDHENMFWYRQDPGLGLRLIYFSYDVKMKEKGDIPEGYSVSREKKERFSLILESASTNQTSMYLCASIAAPSWTGELFFGEGSRLTVL.

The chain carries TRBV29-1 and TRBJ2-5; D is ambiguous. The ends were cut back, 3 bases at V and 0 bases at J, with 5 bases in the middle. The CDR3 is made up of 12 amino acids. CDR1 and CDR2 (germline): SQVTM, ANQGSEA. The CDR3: CSVEHYQETQYF. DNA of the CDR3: TGCAGCGTTGAGCACTACCAAGAGACCCAGTACTTC. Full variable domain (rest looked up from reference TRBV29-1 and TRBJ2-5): SAVISQKPSRDICQRGTSLTIQCQVDSQVTMMFWYRQQPGQSLTLIATANQGSEATYESGFVIDKFPISRPNLTFSTLTVSNMSPEDSSIYLCSVEHYQETQYFGPGTRLLVL.

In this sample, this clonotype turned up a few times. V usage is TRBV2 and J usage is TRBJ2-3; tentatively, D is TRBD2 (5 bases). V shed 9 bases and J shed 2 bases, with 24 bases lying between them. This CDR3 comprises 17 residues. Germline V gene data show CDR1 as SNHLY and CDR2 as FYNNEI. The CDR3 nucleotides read TGTGCCAGGACGTCGAGGGAGTCGAGGCAGGCCACAGATACGCAGTATTTT. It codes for CARTSRESRQATDTQYF.

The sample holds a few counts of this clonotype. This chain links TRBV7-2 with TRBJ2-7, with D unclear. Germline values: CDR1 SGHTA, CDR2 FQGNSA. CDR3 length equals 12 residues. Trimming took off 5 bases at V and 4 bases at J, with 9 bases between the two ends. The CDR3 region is CASSAYGYEQYF. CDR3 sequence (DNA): TGTGCCAGCAGCGCCTATGGGTACGAGCAGTACTTC.

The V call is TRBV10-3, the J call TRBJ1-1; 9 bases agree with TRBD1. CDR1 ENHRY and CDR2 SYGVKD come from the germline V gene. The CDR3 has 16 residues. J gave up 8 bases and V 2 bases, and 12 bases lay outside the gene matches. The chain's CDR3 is CAISEPGTGRREEAFF. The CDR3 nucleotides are TGTGCCATCAGTGAGCCTGGGACAGGGAGGCGGGAAGAAGCTTTCTTT.

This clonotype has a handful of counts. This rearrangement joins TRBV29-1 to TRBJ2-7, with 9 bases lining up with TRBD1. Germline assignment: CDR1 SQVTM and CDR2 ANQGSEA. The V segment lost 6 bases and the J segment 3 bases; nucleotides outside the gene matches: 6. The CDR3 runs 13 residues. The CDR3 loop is CSVLGQGIYEQYF. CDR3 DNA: TGCAGCGTGCTTGGACAGGGGATCTACGAGCAGTACTTC.

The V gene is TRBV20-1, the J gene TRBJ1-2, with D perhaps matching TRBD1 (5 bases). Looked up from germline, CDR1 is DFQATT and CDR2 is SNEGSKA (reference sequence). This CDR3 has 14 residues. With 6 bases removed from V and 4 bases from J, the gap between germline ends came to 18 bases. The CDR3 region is CSAQRRVGGYGYTF. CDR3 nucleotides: TGCAGTGCCCAGAGGAGAGTCGGGGGCTATGGCTACACCTTC.

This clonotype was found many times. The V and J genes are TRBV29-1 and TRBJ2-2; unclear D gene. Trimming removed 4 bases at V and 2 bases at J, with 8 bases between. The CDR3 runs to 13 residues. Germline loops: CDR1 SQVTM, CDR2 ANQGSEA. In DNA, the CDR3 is TGCAGCGTTGCTCGCGGAAACACCGGGGAGCTGTTTTTT. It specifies CSVARGNTGELFF.

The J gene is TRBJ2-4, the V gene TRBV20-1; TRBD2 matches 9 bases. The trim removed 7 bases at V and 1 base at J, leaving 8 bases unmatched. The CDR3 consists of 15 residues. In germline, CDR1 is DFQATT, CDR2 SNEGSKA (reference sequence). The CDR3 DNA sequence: TGCAGTGGGCGGGAGGGCCTTACGGCCAAAAACATTCAGTACTTC. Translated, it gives CSGREGLTAKNIQYF.

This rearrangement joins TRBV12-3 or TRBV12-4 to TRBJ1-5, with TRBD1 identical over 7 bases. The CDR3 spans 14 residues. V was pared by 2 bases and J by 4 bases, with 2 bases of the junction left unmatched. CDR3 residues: CASSLRDRNQPQHF. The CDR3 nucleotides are TGTGCCAGCAGTTTAAGGGACAGAAATCAGCCCCAGCATTTT.

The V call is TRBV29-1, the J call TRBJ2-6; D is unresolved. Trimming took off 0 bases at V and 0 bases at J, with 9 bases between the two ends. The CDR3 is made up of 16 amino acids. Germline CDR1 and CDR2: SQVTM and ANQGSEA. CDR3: CSVEDSRPSGANVLTF. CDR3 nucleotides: TGCAGCGTTGAAGATTCGAGGCCCTCTGGGGCCAACGTCCTGACTTTC.

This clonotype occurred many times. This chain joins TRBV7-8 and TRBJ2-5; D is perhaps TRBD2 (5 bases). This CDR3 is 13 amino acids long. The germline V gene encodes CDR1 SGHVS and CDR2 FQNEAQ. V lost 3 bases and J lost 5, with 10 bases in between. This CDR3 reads CASSFGIMETQYF. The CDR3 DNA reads TGTGCCAGCAGCTTCGGGATTATGGAGACCCAGTACTTC. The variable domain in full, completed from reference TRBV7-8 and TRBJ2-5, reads GAGVSQSPRYKVAKRGQDVALRCDPISGHVSLFWYQQALGQGPEFLTYFQNEAQLDKSGLPSDRFFAERPEGSVSTLKIQRTQQEDSAVYLCASSFGIMETQYFGPGTRLLVL.

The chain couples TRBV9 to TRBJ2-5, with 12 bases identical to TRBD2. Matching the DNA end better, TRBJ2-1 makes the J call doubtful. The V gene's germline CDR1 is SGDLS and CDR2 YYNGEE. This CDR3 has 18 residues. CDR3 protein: CASSVGLAGGSLYNEQFF. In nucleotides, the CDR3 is TGTGCCAGCAGCGTAGGCCTAGCGGGGGGGTCCCTCTACAATGAGCAGTTCTTC.

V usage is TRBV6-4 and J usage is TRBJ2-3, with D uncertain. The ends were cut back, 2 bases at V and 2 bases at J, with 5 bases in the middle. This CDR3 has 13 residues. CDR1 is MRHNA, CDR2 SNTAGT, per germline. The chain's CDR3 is CASSDRTTDTQYF. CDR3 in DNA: TGTGCCAGCAGTGACCGGACCACAGATACGCAGTATTTT.

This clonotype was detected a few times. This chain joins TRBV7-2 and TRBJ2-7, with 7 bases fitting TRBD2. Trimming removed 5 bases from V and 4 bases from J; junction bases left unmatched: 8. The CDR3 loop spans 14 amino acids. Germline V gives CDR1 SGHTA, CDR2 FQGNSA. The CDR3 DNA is TGTGCCAGCAGCGCCAGCGGGAAACGGTACGAGCAGTACTTC. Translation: CASSASGKRYEQYF.